This T cell receptor (beta chain) appears in the sequencing data of a study of T cells expressing NK-cell markers. On the study more broadly: Repertoires of TCR beta were obtained from T cells sorted as CD3+CD56+NKG2C+, CD3+CD56+NKG2C- and CD3+CD56-NKG2C+.

TCRdb reprocessed the 5' RACE reads, keeping one entry per CDR3 protein, no DNA. The sample spans about 540,000 distinct CDR3 sequences; the ten largest clones claim 3% to 4.5%. The CDR3 runs 17 residues. Study outcomes and limitations: NKG2C+ dominant clonotype frequencies in six donors were about 1.0-8% of CD8+ T cells. These clonotypes, the leaders elsewhere, also led the CD3+CD56-NKG2C+ fraction in a few donors.

As to this clonotype: Its antigen remains unidentified.

The clonotype originates from a man between 18 and 29 years old in good health. Sequencing used blood T cells: a sorted CD56 or NKG2C T cell subset, CD4+ or CD8+ T cells, or bulk PBMC T cells (not recorded which). The chain joins TRBV12-3 or TRBV12-4 to TRBJ2-1; TCRdb's D call, TRBD2, is unchecked because there is no DNA. The CDR3 spells CASRPGLAGGSYNEQFF.